This is a list of T cell receptor beta chains from one sample in a study of beta chain features in type 1 diabetes. Data came from immunoSEQ multiplex PCR; TCRdb stores just in-frame clones and leaves some out. Of 250,000 or so clones listed, 68% were seen once; the top ten hold 0.053%. The source material was naive CD4+ T cells from blood. All receptors come from a man aged 25 to 45 in good health. CDR3s include the opening cysteine and the closing phenylalanine or tryptophan. The D gene is left open where the match is weak. Only part of the rows carry a size: once, few, many, or a class if the clone is expanded.

D gene,J gene,clone size,V gene,CDR3 length,CDR3 protein,CDR3 DNA
TRBD1,TRBJ2-3,-,TRBV19,15,CASRSGGQALDTQYF,TGTGCCAGTAGGTCCGGGGGACAGGCCCTAGATACGCAGTATTTT
-,TRBJ1-1,-,TRBV29-1,12,CSGHFRNTEAFF,TGCAGCGGTCACTTCAGGAACACTGAAGCTTTCTTT
TRBD1,TRBJ2-5,-,TRBV7-2,14,CASSQGQGRETQYF,TGTGCCAGCAGCCAAGGACAGGGGAGAGAGACCCAGTACTTC
TRBD2,TRBJ2-2,few,TRBV15,16,CATRASGRVNTGELFF,TGTGCCACCCGGGCTAGCGGGAGAGTGAACACCGGGGAGCTGTTTTTT
-,TRBJ2-3,few,TRBV27,14,CASSFGGSTDTQYF,TGTGCCAGCAGTTTTGGTGGGAGCACAGATACGCAGTATTTT
-,TRBJ2-4,-,TRBV6-5,15,CASQSTGTGKNIQYF,TGTGCCAGCCAGTCAACAGGGACGGGCAAAAACATTCAGTACTTC
-,TRBJ2-3,-,TRBV4-3,13,CASSQGVTDTQYF,TGCGCCAGCAGCCAAGGAGTCACAGATACGCAGTATTTT
-,TRBJ2-3,-,TRBV25-1,15,CASSEIGSPTDTQYF,TGTGCCAGCAGTGAAATCGGGTCTCCCACAGATACGCAGTATTTT
-,TRBJ1-6,few,TRBV1,13,CTSSQNPLRVLHF,TGCACCAGCAGCCAAAACCCCCTTCGAGTCCTCCACTTT
-,TRBJ2-1,-,TRBV30,15,CAWSGLAHSYNEQFF,TGTGCCTGGAGTGGGCTAGCGCACAGCTACAATGAGCAGTTCTTC
TRBD1,TRBJ1-5,-,TRBV6-5,14,CASSRTGNNQPQHF,TGTGCCAGCAGCCGGACAGGGAACAATCAGCCCCAGCATTTT